This TCR beta chain was profiled in a study of blood T cell repertoires in COVID-19. As for the study in general: Whether acute or convalescent, the COVID-19 samples came from the United States, Italy and Spain. In each case, the material was cDNA or gDNA derived from T cells, B-cell-depleted T cells, or PBMCs.

This CDR3 is 15 amino acids long. Germline V gene data show CDR1 as LNHNV and CDR2 as YYDKDF (reference sequence). J lost 6 bases, V lost 0 bases, and 4 bases had no gene match. Authors' analysis steps: For nucleated cells, counts were estimated from reference gene primer amplification. Assay: immunoSEQ multiplex PCR; the TCRdb copy retains only in-frame clones and omits some. V and J calls and clone size are given by that table; D and trimming were obtained from the DNA. The sample records about 80,000 clones, 87% being singletons. The source material was peripheral blood. This chain uses TRBV15 with TRBJ1-5, with TRBD1 identical over 8 bases. The TCR was taken from an elderly woman with active or convalescent COVID-19. CDR3 region: CATSRDRGPSQPQHF. The CDR3 DNA is TGTGCCACCAGCAGAGACAGGGGGCCAAGTCAGCCCCAGCATTTT.